This T cell receptor (beta chain) appears in the sequencing data of a study of blood T cells in healthy people across ages. Study-wide results and limits: A roughly linear age-dependent decrease characterized TCR beta diversity per million T cells. Long-lived and aged donors differed, with more naive CD4+ cells and higher diversity in the long-lived.

Germline CDR1 is MNHNY and CDR2 is SVGAGI (reference sequence). The CDR3 totals 15 residues. Trimming stripped 6 bases from V and 0 bases from J, with 11 bases between. A second PCR of 7 to 11 cycles used a sample-barcoded 5' primer and a J-beta primer mix. Every cDNA molecule carried a tag from a template-switch adaptor bearing 12 random nucleotides. TCRdb re-called the 5' RACE reads with MiXCR, one entry per CDR3 protein. The sample consists of more than 800,000 distinct CDR3 sequences, 35% to 50% of them appearing once. This clonotype was recorded many times. Its target is unknown. The chain links TRBV6-6 to TRBJ1-4; TRBD1 might be the D (6 bases). Sequencing was carried out using blood. The source of this sequence is a woman aged 60-75 years in good health. The CDR3 loop reads CASRDRRTTNEKLFF. The CDR3 coding sequence is TGTGCCAGCAGAGACAGGCGAACAACTAATGAAAAACTGTTTTTT.